One sample yielded the 14 T cell receptor beta chains listed below, sequenced in a study of T-cell reconstitution after alpha-beta-depleted transplantation in children. Unique molecular identifiers were used to barcode this TCRbeta library. In TCRdb, the PCR reads were re-called with MiXCR into one record per CDR3 protein. The repertoire holds 440,000 or so distinct CDR3 sequences, about 40% seen once, with 25% to 30% in the top ten. The specimen was PBMCs, collected before TCRalphabeta/CD19-depleted stem cell transplant. All receptors come from a girl aged 2 to 10 with aplastic anemia, due to receive a stem cell transplant.

This clonotype was seen only a few times. The chain joins TRBV28 to TRBJ1-1, with a tentative D call TRBD1 (6 bases). The CDR3 has 13 amino acids. Germline CDR1 MDHEN, CDR2 SYDVKM. V dropped 6 bases and J dropped 3 bases, with 11 bases sitting between them. DNA of the CDR3: TGTGCCAGCAGACGAAGGGGGTACACTGAAGCTTTCTTT. Protein: CASRRRGYTEAFF.

The chain employs TRBV30 and TRBJ2-1; D not resolved. V was pared by 7 bases and J by 0 bases, with 10 bases between. The germline CDR1 and CDR2 sequences are GTSNPN and SVGIG (reference sequence). The length of the CDR3 is 13 residues. The CDR3 here is CALRSSSYNEQFF. CDR3 sequence (DNA): TGTGCCTTGAGGTCGAGCTCCTACAATGAGCAGTTCTTC.

There are many counts of this clonotype. The chain has TRBV20-1 and TRBJ2-1; TRBD2 agrees at 11 bases. The CDR3 runs to 15 residues. In germline, CDR1 is DFQATT, CDR2 SNEGSKA (reference sequence). J lost 8 bases, V lost 4 bases, and 10 bases had no gene match. The CDR3 DNA is TGCAGTGCTAACCCGACTAGCGGGGTTGCCGATGAGCAGTTCTTC. Translation gives CSANPTSGVADEQFF.

The chain employs TRBV5-5 and TRBJ2-3, with TRBD2 identical over 7 bases. The CDR3 sequence is 15 residues long. CDR1 and CDR2 from the germline V gene are SGHKS and YYEKEE (reference sequence). V lost 0 bases, J lost 5 bases, and 6 bases stayed unmatched. The CDR3 region has the DNA TGTGCCAGCAGCTTGGTTCTAGCGGAGGGAGATACGCAGTATTTT. Protein sequence: CASSLVLAEGDTQYF. The full variable domain, rest sourced from reference TRBV5-5 and TRBJ2-3, is DAGVTQSPTHLIKTRGQQVTLRCSPISGHKSVSWYQQVLGQGPQFIFQYYEKEERGRGNFPDRFSARQFPNYSSELNVNALLLGDSALYLCASSLVLAEGDTQYFGPGTRLTVL.

The chain has TRBV20-1 and TRBJ1-5, with 8 bases that match TRBD1. Germline-derived CDR1 and CDR2 are DFQATT and SNEGSKA (reference sequence). This CDR3 has 22 amino acids. V lost 0 bases and J lost 5; bases outside the gene matches: 27. CDR3 DNA: TGCAGTGCTAGAGATCCCAACGGGGCCGGCGGGGACAGGTCTCGGGCGGATCAGCCCCAGCATTTT. It translates to CSARDPNGAGGDRSRADQPQHF.

V and J are TRBV29-1 and TRBJ2-1; 11 nucleotides agree with TRBD2. The germline V gene encodes CDR1 SQVTM and CDR2 ANQGSEA. The CDR3 length is 13 residues. V trimming: 5 bases; J trimming: 5 bases; junction bases outside the gene matches: 2. The DNA for the CDR3 is TGCAGCGTTAAACTAGCGGGAGACAATGAGCAGTTCTTC. The encoded protein is CSVKLAGDNEQFF.

This sequence joins TRBV18 and TRBJ2-3, with 7 bases lining up with TRBD1. This CDR3 is built from 16 residues. V lost 3 bases and J lost 2; bases outside the gene matches: 8. In germline, CDR1 is KGHSH, CDR2 LQKENI. CDR3 nucleotides: TGTGCCAGCTCACCCCGACAGGGTGTAGACACAGATACGCAGTATTTT. The encoded protein is CASSPRQGVDTDTQYF.

At least ten counts were recorded for this clonotype. The chain uses TRBV29-1 and TRBJ1-4, with D maybe TRBD1 (6 bases). CDR1 and CDR2 (germline): SQVTM, ANQGSEA. This CDR3 is built from 12 residues. The V end lost 5 bases, the J end lost 5 bases, and 9 bases lay between the germline ends. CDR3 bases: TGCAGCGTTTTACAGGGCAATGAAAAACTGTTTTTT. This codes for CSVLQGNEKLFF.

This clonotype was observed at least ten times. V and J are TRBV7-9 and TRBJ2-7; TRBD2 is a possible D gene (6 bases). This CDR3 is built from 14 residues. Germline CDR1 and CDR2: SEHNR and FQNEAQ (reference sequence). Trimming removed 2 bases at V and 5 bases at J, with 13 bases between. This CDR3 reads CASSLITGENEQYF. The DNA of the CDR3 is TGTGCCAGCAGCTTAATCACGGGAGAGAACGAGCAGTACTTC.

The rearrangement links TRBV9 to TRBJ2-2; TRBD1 aligns across 7 bases. CDR1 is SGDLS and CDR2 is YYNGEE in the germline V gene. CDR3 length: 16 amino acids. With 0 bases clipped from V and 4 bases from J, the junction kept 6 bases outside the gene matches. The CDR3 DNA reads as TGTGCCAGCAGCGTAGAGGTGACAGGGACCACCGGGGAGCTGTTTTTT. Protein sequence: CASSVEVTGTTGELFF.

This clonotype has just a few counts. The V and J genes are TRBV28 and TRBJ2-7, with D perhaps matching TRBD1 or TRBD2 (5 bases each). The germline V and J ends were trimmed by 1 base and 6 bases, with 7 bases remaining between them. The CDR3 is 12 amino acids. Germline loops: CDR1 MDHEN, CDR2 SYDVKM. The CDR3 sequence is CASSLYGGEQYF. The DNA for the CDR3 is TGTGCCAGCAGTTTATATGGGGGCGAGCAGTACTTC. Full variable domain (rest looked up from reference TRBV28 and TRBJ2-7): DVKVTQSSRYLVKRTGEKVFLECVQDMDHENMFWYRQDPGLGLRLIYFSYDVKMKEKGDIPEGYSVSREKKERFSLILESASTNQTSMYLCASSLYGGEQYFGPGTRLTVT.

This chain uses TRBV20-1 with TRBJ2-1; 7 nucleotides match TRBD2. CDR1 and CDR2 from the germline V gene are DFQATT and SNEGSKA (reference sequence). The ends lost 3 bases at V and 4 bases at J; junction bases unmatched: 15. The CDR3 has 17 amino acids. CDR3 in DNA: TGCAGTGCTAGGTTCTTAGGGAGGGGCCGAGCGTACAATGAGCAGTTCTTC. Amino acid sequence: CSARFLGRGRAYNEQFF.

This clonotype was recorded a few times. V gene TRBV20-1 combines with J gene TRBJ1-5; 7 nucleotides match TRBD1. Germline assignment: CDR1 DFQATT and CDR2 SNEGSKA (reference sequence). After removal of 0 bases from V and 0 bases from J, the junction contained 5 bases not matched to a gene. The CDR3 totals 16 residues. In DNA form, the CDR3 reads TGCAGTGCTAGAGATTTACAGGGGTATAGCAATCAGCCCCAGCATTTT. Its protein product is CSARDLQGYSNQPQHF.

This clonotype came up many times. This chain connects TRBV12-3 or TRBV12-4 to TRBJ2-1; TRBD2 matches 9 bases. The CDR3 extends over 15 amino acids. The V segment lost 6 bases and the J segment 2 bases; nucleotides outside the gene matches: 5. The CDR3 DNA reads TGTGCCAGCAGGATTAGCGGGAGCCCCTACAATGAGCAGTTCTTC. It encodes CASRISGSPYNEQFF.